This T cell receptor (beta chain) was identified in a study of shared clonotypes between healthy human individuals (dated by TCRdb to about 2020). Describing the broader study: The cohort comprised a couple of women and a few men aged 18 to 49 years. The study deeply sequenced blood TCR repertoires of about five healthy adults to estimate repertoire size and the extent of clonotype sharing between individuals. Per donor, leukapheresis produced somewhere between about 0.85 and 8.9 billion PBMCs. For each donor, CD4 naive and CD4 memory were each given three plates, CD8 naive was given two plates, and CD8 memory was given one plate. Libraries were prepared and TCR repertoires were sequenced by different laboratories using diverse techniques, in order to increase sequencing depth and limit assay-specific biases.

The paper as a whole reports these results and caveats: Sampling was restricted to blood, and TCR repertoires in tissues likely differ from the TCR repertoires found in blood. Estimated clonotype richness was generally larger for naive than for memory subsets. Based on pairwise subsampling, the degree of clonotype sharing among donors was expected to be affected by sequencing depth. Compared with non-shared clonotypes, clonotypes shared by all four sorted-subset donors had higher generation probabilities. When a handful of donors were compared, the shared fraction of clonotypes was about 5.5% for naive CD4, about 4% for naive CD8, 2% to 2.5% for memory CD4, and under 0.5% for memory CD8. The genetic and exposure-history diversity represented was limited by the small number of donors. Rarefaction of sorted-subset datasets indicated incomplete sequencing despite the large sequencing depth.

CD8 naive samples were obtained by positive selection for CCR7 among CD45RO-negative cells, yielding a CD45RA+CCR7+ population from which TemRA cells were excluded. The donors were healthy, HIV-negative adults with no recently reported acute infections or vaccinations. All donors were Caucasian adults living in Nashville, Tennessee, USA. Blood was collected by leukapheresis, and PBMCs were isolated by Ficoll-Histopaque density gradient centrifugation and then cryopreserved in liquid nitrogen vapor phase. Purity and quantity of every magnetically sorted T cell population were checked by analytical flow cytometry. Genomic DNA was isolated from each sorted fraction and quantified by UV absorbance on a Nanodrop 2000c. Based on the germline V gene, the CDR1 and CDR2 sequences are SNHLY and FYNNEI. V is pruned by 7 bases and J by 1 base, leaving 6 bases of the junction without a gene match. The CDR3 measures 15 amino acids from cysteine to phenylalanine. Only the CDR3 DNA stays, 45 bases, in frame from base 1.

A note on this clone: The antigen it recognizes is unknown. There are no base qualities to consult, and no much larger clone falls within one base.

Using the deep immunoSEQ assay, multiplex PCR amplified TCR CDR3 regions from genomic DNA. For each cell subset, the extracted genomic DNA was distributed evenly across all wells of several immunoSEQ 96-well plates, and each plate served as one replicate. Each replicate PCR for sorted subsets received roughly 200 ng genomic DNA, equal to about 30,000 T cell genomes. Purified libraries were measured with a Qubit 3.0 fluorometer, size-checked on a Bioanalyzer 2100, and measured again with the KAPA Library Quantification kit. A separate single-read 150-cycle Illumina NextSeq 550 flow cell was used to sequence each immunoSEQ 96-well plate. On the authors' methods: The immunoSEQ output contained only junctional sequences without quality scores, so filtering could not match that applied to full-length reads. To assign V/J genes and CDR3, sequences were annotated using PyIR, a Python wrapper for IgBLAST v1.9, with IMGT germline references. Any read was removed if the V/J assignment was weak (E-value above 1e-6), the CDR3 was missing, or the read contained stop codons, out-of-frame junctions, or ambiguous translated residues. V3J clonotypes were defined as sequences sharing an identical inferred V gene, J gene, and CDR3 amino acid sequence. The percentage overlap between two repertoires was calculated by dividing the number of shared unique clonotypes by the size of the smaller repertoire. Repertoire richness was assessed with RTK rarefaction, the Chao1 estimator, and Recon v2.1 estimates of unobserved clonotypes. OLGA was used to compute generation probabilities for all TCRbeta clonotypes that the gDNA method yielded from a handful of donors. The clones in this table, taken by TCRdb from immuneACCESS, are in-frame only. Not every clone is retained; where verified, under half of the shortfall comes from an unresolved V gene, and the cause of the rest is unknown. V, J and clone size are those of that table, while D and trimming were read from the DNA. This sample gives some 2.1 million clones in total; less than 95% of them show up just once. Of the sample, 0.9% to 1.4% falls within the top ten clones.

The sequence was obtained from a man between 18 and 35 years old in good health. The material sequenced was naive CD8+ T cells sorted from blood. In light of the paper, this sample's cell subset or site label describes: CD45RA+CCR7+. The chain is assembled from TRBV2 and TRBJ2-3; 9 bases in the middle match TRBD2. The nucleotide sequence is TGTGCCAGCAATGGGCGGGAGGGCCGCACAGATACGCAGTATTTT. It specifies CASNGREGRTDTQYF.